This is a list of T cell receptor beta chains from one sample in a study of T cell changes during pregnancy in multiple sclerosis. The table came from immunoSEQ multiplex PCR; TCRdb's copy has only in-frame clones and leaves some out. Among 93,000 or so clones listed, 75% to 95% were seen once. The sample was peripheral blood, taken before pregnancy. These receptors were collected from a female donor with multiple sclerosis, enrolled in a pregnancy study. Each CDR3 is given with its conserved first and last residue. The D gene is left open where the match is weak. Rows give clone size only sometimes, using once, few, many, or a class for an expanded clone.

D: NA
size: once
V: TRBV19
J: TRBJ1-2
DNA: TGTGCCAGTAAGAAGACAGAGAACTATGGCTACACCTTC
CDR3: CASKKTENYGYTF

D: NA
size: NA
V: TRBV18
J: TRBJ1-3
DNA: TGTGCCAGCTCACCAAGGCAGGGAAAAACTGGAAACACCATATATTTT
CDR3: CASSPRQGKTGNTIYF

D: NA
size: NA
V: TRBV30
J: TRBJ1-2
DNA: TGTGCCTGGAGTGACAGGGCCTATGGCTACACCTTC
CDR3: CAWSDRAYGYTF

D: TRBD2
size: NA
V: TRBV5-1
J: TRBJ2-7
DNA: TGCGCCAGCAGCTGGGCCCTCCGGACTAGCGGTAGCTACGAGCAGTACTTC
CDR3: CASSWALRTSGSYEQYF

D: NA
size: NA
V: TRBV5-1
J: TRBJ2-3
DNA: TGCGCCAGCAGTCGGGAGTGGGGTGCAGATACGCAGTATTTT
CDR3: CASSREWGADTQYF

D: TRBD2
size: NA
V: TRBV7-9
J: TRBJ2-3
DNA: TGTGCCAGCAGCTTGGCGGGGGATCCCGTAGATACGCAGTATTTT
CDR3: CASSLAGDPVDTQYF

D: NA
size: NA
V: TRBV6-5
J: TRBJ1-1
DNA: TGTGCCAGCAGCGCCACAGTTATGAACACTGAAGCTTTCTTT
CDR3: CASSATVMNTEAFF

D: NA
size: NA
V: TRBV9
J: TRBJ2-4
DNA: TGTGCCAGCAGCGTGGGGGGTACCAAAAACATTCAGTACTTC
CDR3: CASSVGGTKNIQYF

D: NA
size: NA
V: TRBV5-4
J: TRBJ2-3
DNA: TGTGCCAGCAGCTTGGCCGGTAGCACAGATACGCAGTATTTT
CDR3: CASSLAGSTDTQYF

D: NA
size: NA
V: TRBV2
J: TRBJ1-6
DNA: TGTGCCAGCAGTGCCACGGGGGTTTTGGCCGATTCACCCCTCCACTTT
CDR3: CASSATGVLADSPLHF

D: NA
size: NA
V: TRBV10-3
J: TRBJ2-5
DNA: TGTGCCATCAGCCCCGGCAGCGGAGAGACCCAGTACTTC
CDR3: CAISPGSGETQYF

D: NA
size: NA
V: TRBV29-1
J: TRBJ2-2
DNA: TGCAGCGTTGACGAGGGCCCGGGCACCGGGGAGCTGTTTTTT
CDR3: CSVDEGPGTGELFF

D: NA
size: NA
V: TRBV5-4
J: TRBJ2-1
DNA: TGTGCCAGCAGCCCTAGCGTCTACAATGAGCAGTTCTTC
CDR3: CASSPSVYNEQFF

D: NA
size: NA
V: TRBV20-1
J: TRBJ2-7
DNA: TGCAGTGCTAGTGAGGGCGAGCAGTACTTC
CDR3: CSASEGEQYF

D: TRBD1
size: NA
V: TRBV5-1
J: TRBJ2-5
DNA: TGCGCCAGCAGCCCGACAGGGGCGTGGGAGACCCAGTACTTC
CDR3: CASSPTGAWETQYF

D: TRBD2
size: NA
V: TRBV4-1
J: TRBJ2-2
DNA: TGCGCCAGCAGCCAAGATCGACTAGCTGGGACCGGGGAGCTGTTTTTT
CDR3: CASSQDRLAGTGELFF

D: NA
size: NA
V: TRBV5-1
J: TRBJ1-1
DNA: TGCGCCAGCAGCCCCCGTCCGGGGGGCGGCACTGAAGCTTTCTTT
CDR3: CASSPRPGGGTEAFF

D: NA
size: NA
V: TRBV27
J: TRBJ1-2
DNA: TGTGCCAGCAGTTTAGGAACAGGGCTGTTTGATGGCTACACCTTC
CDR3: CASSLGTGLFDGYTF

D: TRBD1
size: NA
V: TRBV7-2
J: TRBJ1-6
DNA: TGTGCCAGCAGTAATAGACAGGGGAGCTCCTATAATTCACCCCTCCACTTT
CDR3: CASSNRQGSSYNSPLHF

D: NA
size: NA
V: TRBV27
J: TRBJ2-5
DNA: TGTGCCAGCGGGGGTTGGGGGCGGGTACAAGAGACCCAGTACTTC
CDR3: CASGGWGRVQETQYF

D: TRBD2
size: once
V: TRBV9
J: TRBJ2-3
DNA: TGTGCCAGCGGACGGACTAGCGGGATCACAGATACGCAGTATTTT
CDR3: CASGRTSGITDTQYF

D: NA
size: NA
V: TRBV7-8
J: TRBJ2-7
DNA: TGTGCCAGCAGCCCCCGTTTACCGCTAGCGTTCGAGGAGCAGTACTTC
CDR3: CASSPRLPLAFEEQYF

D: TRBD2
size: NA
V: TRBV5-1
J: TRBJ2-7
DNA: TGCGCCAGCAGCTCCCTACTAGCGGGAGTCCGCGAGCAGTACTTC
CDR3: CASSSLLAGVREQYF

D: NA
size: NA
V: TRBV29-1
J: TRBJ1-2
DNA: TGCAGCGTTGAACCCAATGGCTACACCTTC
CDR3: CSVEPNGYTF

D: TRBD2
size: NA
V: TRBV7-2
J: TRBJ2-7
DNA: TGTGCCAGCAGCACATATAGCGGGATCCCGTACTTC
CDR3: CASSTYSGIPYF

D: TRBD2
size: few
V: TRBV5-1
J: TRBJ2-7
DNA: TGCGCCAGCAGCTTGGGACTAGCGGGAGTACGGGAGCAGTACTTC
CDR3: CASSLGLAGVREQYF

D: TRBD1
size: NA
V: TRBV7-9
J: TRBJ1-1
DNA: TGTGCCAGCAGCTCAACCGGGACAGGGGCTTTCTTT
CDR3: CASSSTGTGAFF

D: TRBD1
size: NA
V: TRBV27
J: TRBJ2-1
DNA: TGTGCCAGCAGTGTCGGGGACAGGGTATACAATGAGCAGTTCTTC
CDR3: CASSVGDRVYNEQFF

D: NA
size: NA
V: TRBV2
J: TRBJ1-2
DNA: TGTGCCAGCAGTGATGCAGGGAACTATGGCTACACCTTC
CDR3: CASSDAGNYGYTF

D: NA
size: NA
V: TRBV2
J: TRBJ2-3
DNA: TGTGCCAGCAGTGACGGGGTTAAACCTAGCACAGATACGCAGTATTTT
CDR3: CASSDGVKPSTDTQYF

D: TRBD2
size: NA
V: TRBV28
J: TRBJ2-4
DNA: TGTGCCAGCAGTTCTAGCGGGAAAGCCAAAAACATTCAGTACTTC
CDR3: CASSSSGKAKNIQYF

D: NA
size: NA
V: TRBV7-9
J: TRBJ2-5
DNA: TGTGCCAGCAGCTTAAGACCGACAGATCAAGAGACCCAGTACTTC
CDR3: CASSLRPTDQETQYF

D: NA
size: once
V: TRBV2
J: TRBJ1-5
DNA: TGTGCCAGCTGGGACACTTGTTATCAGCCCCAGCATTTT
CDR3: CASWDTCYQPQHF

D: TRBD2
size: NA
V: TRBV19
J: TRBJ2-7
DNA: TGTGCCAGTAGTATCGCGGGGGAATCCTACGAGCAGTACTTC
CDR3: CASSIAGESYEQYF

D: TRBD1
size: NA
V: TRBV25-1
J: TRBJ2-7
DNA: TGTGCCAGCAGTGACCGGGACAGGGTAGGGTTCGAGCAGTACTTC
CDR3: CASSDRDRVGFEQYF

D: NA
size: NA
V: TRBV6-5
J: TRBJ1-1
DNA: TGTGCCAGCAGTTACTCCGCGGGTGGGTTAGGCACTGAAGCTTTCTTT
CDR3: CASSYSAGGLGTEAFF

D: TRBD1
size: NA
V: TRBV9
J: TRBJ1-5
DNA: TGTGCCAGCAGCGCATTCGGGACAGCTAATCAGCCCCAGCATTTT
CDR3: CASSAFGTANQPQHF

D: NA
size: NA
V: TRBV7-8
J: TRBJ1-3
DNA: TGTGCCAGCAGCTTAGGGGTGCCTAGCCACTTAATCTCTGGAAACACCATATATTTT
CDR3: CASSLGVPSHLISGNTIYF

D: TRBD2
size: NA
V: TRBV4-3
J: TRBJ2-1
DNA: TGCGCCAGCAGCCAAGATACTCCGCGGGGGGACCTTTACAGTGAGCAGTTCTTC
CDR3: CASSQDTPRGDLYSEQFF

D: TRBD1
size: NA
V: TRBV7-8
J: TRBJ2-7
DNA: TGTGCCAGCAGCCTAACCCTCGGGACAGGGGTCCACGAGCAGTACTTC
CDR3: CASSLTLGTGVHEQYF